The clone carrying this TCR beta chain was counted many times. Its antigen is unknown. The data stem from a study of early T cells in non-severe SARS-CoV-2 infection. Study details: It was bulk RNA from unsorted whole blood that was sequenced, and the chains were unpaired.

V dropped 6 bases and J dropped 4 bases, with 10 bases sitting between them. This CDR3 comprises 13 residues. Molecules of cDNA were individually given unique molecular identifiers that were attached to them. From the 5' RACE reads, TCRdb called clonotypes with MiXCR, one entry per CDR3 protein. The sample consists of some 62,000 distinct CDR3 sequences, about 9.9% of them appearing once. Study results and caveats: Anti-spike CD8 responses were favored by VDJdb matching, which missed private and CD4 specificities.

This chain links TRBV12-3 or TRBV12-4 with TRBJ1-5; TRBD1 might be the D (5 bases). Sequencing was done on a sample of whole blood. The receptor's source is an adult who was a healthcare worker with PCR-confirmed SARS-CoV-2 infection or an uninfected control (not recorded which). CDR3 region: CASSPGRNQPQHF. CDR3 DNA sequence: TGTGCCAGCAGCCCGGGACGAAATCAGCCCCAGCATTTT.